This T cell receptor beta chain was documented in a study of blood T cells in healthy people across ages (dated by TCRdb to about 2015). In terms of the full investigation: In model experiments, template switching captured roughly one uniquely barcoded TCR beta cDNA molecule for every two T cells. To track age-related changes in TCR beta repertoire diversity, the study relied on deep sequencing normalized with unique cDNA molecular identifiers. The donors were divided into four age groups: young (average around 17 years), middle-aged (approximately 41), aged (about 62) and long-lived (82). To avoid experimental bias, donors of different ages were randomly spread across the sequencing lanes. For two donors (one aged 18 to 30 and one aged 80 or older), the study analyzed two additional independent replicas of 1 million unique cDNA reads from the same blood draw.

Overall study results and their limits: The long-lived group showed more naive CD4+ T cells, fewer expanded clones and increased TCR diversity than the aged group, suggesting age selection. Observed TCR beta diversity per million T cells fell roughly linearly with age, and a significant reduction was already apparent by age about 36. A strong correlation was found between observed TCR beta diversity and the percentage of naive T cells measured by flow cytometry. Estimates of total diversity based on one million sequenced T cells were regarded as lower bounds and as underestimates. The CMV infection status of donors was not known, potentially confounding age-related changes in expanded clonotypes. Conclusive comparison of naive and antigen-experienced compartments was prevented by the profiling of bulk unsorted PBMCs.

The method behind the library was 5' RACE. Sequencing was carried out with an Illumina HiSeq 2500. The second PCR ran for about 7 to 11 cycles and used a J-beta primer mix along with a sample-barcoded 5' primer. A template-switch 5' adaptor carrying 12 random nucleotides introduced a unique molecular identifier onto each TCR beta cDNA molecule. Each sample yielded at least 2.5 million CDR3-containing paired-end reads. First-strand cDNA synthesis was performed from all RNA using the Mint cDNA synthesis kit, with priming by a TRBC-specific oligonucleotide. All cDNA was treated with uracil-DNA glycosylase and then went through a first 18-cycle PCR with the universal primers M1SS and BC2_uni_R. The paper's processing steps were these. Normalization of each sample was performed by random selection of 1 million high-quality reads, each carrying a distinct molecular identifier. Reads with shared molecular identifiers were discarded instead of being binned into consensus sequences. MiTCR, run with a Q25 quality threshold and the strictest error-elimination algorithm, handled CDR3 identification, clonotype clustering and error correction. A nonparametric unseen species model using Euler transformation provided a lower-bound estimate of total TCR beta diversity. Using fastp trimming at Q25 and MiXCR clonotype assembly, TCRdb reanalyzed the public sequencing data and kept in-frame beta chains. Identical CDR3 proteins give one entry, which carries the most common genes and DNA. TCRdb assigned the V and J calls; the authors' analysis was not used. Here the sample has hundreds of thousands of distinct CDR3 sequences; 55% to 70% occur a single time. Of the sample, about 20% falls within the top ten clones.

The CDR3 covers 19 residues, taking in both the cysteine and the phenylalanine. Of all the DNA, just the CDR3 is kept, 57 bases in frame from base 1. The junction shows trimming of 0 bases on V and 11 bases on J, and the gene matches do not reach 20 bases of it. CDR1 and CDR2 (DFQATT, SNEGSKA) derive from the germline V gene (reference sequence). Turning to this clonotype: It has no known antigen specificity. Per-base qualities were not stored, and no clone one base away is much larger.

Donors were a few dozen systemically healthy Caucasian individuals from Russia aged roughly 6 to 90 years. Each donor gave approximately 9.3 milliliters of peripheral blood, collected into EDTA-treated Vacutainer tubes. Ficoll-Paque density-gradient centrifugation was used to isolate PBMCs, with at least 6 million per sample. Trizol reagent was used to extract total RNA from PBMCs, with at least 6 micrograms per sample. Naive CD45RAhigh/CD27high T cell percentages were measured by flow cytometry on a PBMC aliquot from every donor. The sample consisted of blood. This chain joins TRBV20-1 to TRBJ2-5; TRBD2 aligns with 14 central bases. The source is a man in his thirties or forties in good health. For the CDR3, the sequence is CSAREWTSGRHSSYNEQYF. The nucleotide sequence is given as TGCAGTGCTAGAGAATGGACTAGCGGGAGGCACAGCTCCTACAATGAGCAGTACTTC.